This entry features one T cell receptor beta chain sequence. Its antigen remains unidentified. The read finishes 3 residues shy of the CDR3 end, and the germline J gene is used to complete it. Each participant carried one incident cervical HPV16 infection only. Measured with immunoSEQ multiplex PCR; TCRdb has only the in-frame clones, and not every one. Here the sample table reports about 30,000 clones. This record comes from a study of T cells in women clearing cervical HPV infection. CDR3 length: 13 residues. Germline V gives CDR1 MNHEY, CDR2 SVGEGT. V lost 6 bases, J lost 5 bases, and 3 bases stayed unmatched. Whole-study results and caveats: Richness differences could reflect unmeasured T-cell content per sample.

V is TRBV6-2 or TRBV6-3 and J is TRBJ2-2, with 7 bases matching TRBD1. This TCR was sampled from a woman aged 18 to 75 with a cervical HPV16 infection that either progressed to CIN3+ or cleared (not recorded which). The source material was blood buffy coat. The CDR3 DNA, read in part, is TGTGCCAGCAGGTACAGGGGTACCGGGGAG. Translating it yields CASRYRGTGE. The whole CDR3 sequence reads CASRYRGTGELFF.